The 7 T cell receptor beta chains below come from one sample, sequenced in a study of CD8+ T cells in alopecia areata. Sequencing relied on a cDNA template that was reverse transcribed from extracted RNA. This table comes from immunoSEQ multiplex PCR, and its TCRdb copy is limited to in-frame clones, with some not included. The sample carries around 120,000 clones, less than 50% recorded once. Sequencing input: NKG2D-low CD8+ T cells sorted from blood. All receptors come from a human donor with alopecia areata.

This rearrangement joins TRBV6-6 to TRBJ2-1; D call uncertain. Germline V gives CDR1 MNHNY, CDR2 SVGAGI (reference sequence). V lost 4 bases and J lost 15, with 7 bases in between. This CDR3 region has 9 residues. CDR3 sequence reads: CASSSPGFF. Here the CDR3 DNA reads TGTGCCAGCAGTTCCCCGGGGTTCTTC.

The chain joins TRBV4-3 to TRBJ2-3; 10 bases map to TRBD2. Germline CDR1 is LGHNA and CDR2 is YSLEER. This CDR3 is built from 16 residues. V trimming: 0 bases; J trimming: 6 bases; junction bases outside the gene matches: 6. CDR3 nucleotide sequence: TGCGCCAGCAGCCAAGATCTAGCGGGAGAGGGGGATACGCAGTATTTT. It codes for CASSQDLAGEGDTQYF.

This clone was observed a single time. The chain employs TRBV4-1 and TRBJ1-2; D not resolved. Germline assignment: CDR1 MGHRA and CDR2 YSYEKL. The V gene lost 4 bases and the J gene lost 2 bases, with 11 bases spanning the gap. The CDR3 consists of 14 residues. The CDR3 nucleotides are TGCGCCAGCAGCCCGACTGAGACCAACTATGGCTACACCTTC. Its protein product is CASSPTETNYGYTF.

The rearrangement uses TRBV2 and TRBJ1-2; D is unclear. Trimming took off 2 bases at V and 2 bases at J, with 3 bases between the two ends. This CDR3 comprises 12 residues. The germline V gene encodes CDR1 SNHLY and CDR2 FYNNEI. CDR3 DNA sequence: TGTGCCAGCAGTGAACAAAACTATGGCTACACCTTC. As protein: CASSEQNYGYTF.

The chain combines TRBV29-1 with TRBJ2-3; 10 bases are a match to TRBD2. V shed 6 bases, J shed 1 base, and the junction held 4 bases outside the gene matches. Germline V gene lookup returns CDR1 SQVTM and CDR2 ANQGSEA. The CDR3 sequence is 14 residues long. CDR3 DNA: TGCAGCGTAGGAGGACTAGCGGGCACAGATACGCAGTATTTT. Translated, it gives CSVGGLAGTDTQYF.

This clone was picked up a small number of times. This rearrangement joins TRBV29-1 to TRBJ1-4; D uncertain. Trimming pared 2 bases from V and 7 bases from J, leaving 14 bases between. This CDR3 region has 14 residues. CDR1 and CDR2 (germline): SQVTM, ANQGSEA. The CDR3 protein is CSVEIDSGREKLFF. The CDR3 DNA reads as TGCAGCGTTGAAATTGACTCCGGACGTGAAAAACTGTTTTTT.

This chain uses TRBV9 with TRBJ1-2, with no clear D. CDR3 length equals 10 residues. V lost 3 bases, J lost 7 bases, and 4 bases lay in between. Germline V gene sequence: CDR1 SGDLS, CDR2 YYNGEE. The CDR3 spells CASSGTGYTF. The CDR3 DNA follows: TGTGCCAGCAGCGGAACTGGCTACACCTTC.